Listed below are T cell receptor beta chains from one sample, sequenced in a study of blood T cell repertoires in COVID-19. Clones were read by immunoSEQ multiplex PCR, and TCRdb kept only the in-frame ones, dropping some. Of about 120,000 clones in the sample, 65% to 90% are singletons; the top ten hold under 8%. The sample comprised peripheral blood. The receptors derive from a man at least 80 years old with active or convalescent COVID-19. CDR3s include the opening cysteine and the closing phenylalanine or tryptophan. D genes are given only for firm matches. Not every row has a clone size; where given, it reads once, few, many or a size class.

size: -; V: TRBV29-1; D: -; J: TRBJ2-4; CDR3: CSVWDNTKNIQYF; DNA: TGCAGCGTTTGGGACAATACCAAAAACATTCAGTACTTC
size: -; V: TRBV7-2; D: TRBD2; J: TRBJ2-2; CDR3: CASSLASGLAANTGELFF; DNA: TGTGCCAGCAGCTTAGCTTCGGGACTAGCGGCGAACACCGGGGAGCTGTTTTTT
size: -; V: TRBV11-2; D: -; J: TRBJ1-2; CDR3: CASSFGAGALGGYGYTF; DNA: TGTGCCAGCAGCTTTGGCGCGGGGGCCTTGGGGGGCTATGGCTACACCTTC
size: -; V: TRBV2; D: -; J: TRBJ2-3; CDR3: CASRGDGDTQYF; DNA: TGTGCCAGCAGGGGAGACGGGGATACGCAGTATTTT
size: -; V: TRBV24-1; D: -; J: TRBJ2-1; CDR3: CATSDLTAGNEQFF; DNA: TGTGCCACCAGTGATTTAACGGCGGGAAATGAGCAGTTCTTC
size: -; V: TRBV20-1; D: TRBD1; J: TRBJ1-6; CDR3: CSASPGDRNNSPLHF; DNA: TGCAGTGCTAGTCCGGGGGACAGGAATAATTCACCCCTCCACTTT
size: -; V: TRBV5-1; D: TRBD1; J: TRBJ1-4; CDR3: CASSLQGMGEKLFF; DNA: TGCGCCAGCAGCTTACAGGGGATGGGTGAAAAACTGTTTTTT
size: -; V: TRBV9; D: -; J: TRBJ2-7; CDR3: CARSGLNYEQYF; DNA: TGTGCCCGCTCGGGACTCAACTACGAGCAGTACTTC
size: -; V: TRBV5-4; D: -; J: TRBJ1-2; CDR3: CASSSQTPGRYTF; DNA: TGTGCCAGCAGCTCACAGACCCCTGGGCGCTACACCTTC
size: -; V: TRBV7-9; D: TRBD1; J: TRBJ1-2; CDR3: CASSLAGGTGYTF; DNA: TGTGCCAGCAGCTTAGCAGGGGGCACGGGCTACACCTTC
size: -; V: TRBV27; D: TRBD1; J: TRBJ2-5; CDR3: CASGIRAGGATQYF; DNA: TGTGCCAGCGGGATACGGGCAGGGGGCGCGACCCAGTACTTC
size: -; V: TRBV7-6; D: TRBD2; J: TRBJ2-7; CDR3: CASSRTSGGSYEQYF; DNA: TGTGCCAGCAGCCGGACTAGCGGGGGCTCCTACGAGCAGTACTTC
size: -; V: TRBV19; D: -; J: TRBJ2-7; CDR3: CASSRKWEASYEQYF; DNA: TGTGCCAGTAGTAGAAAATGGGAGGCCTCCTACGAGCAGTACTTC
size: -; V: TRBV10-3; D: -; J: TRBJ2-7; CDR3: CAISGTQVSYEQYF; DNA: TGTGCCATCAGTGGTACTCAAGTGTCCTACGAGCAGTACTTC
size: -; V: TRBV2; D: TRBD1; J: TRBJ1-5; CDR3: CASSELDRGINQPQHF; DNA: TGTGCCAGCAGTGAGCTCGACAGGGGAATCAATCAGCCCCAGCATTTT
size: once; V: TRBV15; D: -; J: TRBJ1-4; CDR3: CATSRVNLREGRMFNEKLFF; DNA: TGTGCCACCAGCAGAGTAAACTTAAGGGAGGGACGGATGTTTAATGAAAAACTGTTTTTT
size: -; V: TRBV7-3; D: -; J: TRBJ2-2; CDR3: CASSLGRSLNTGELFF; DNA: TGTGCCAGCAGCTTAGGTCGGAGCTTGAACACCGGGGAGCTGTTTTTT
size: -; V: TRBV3-1/TRBV3-2; D: TRBD2; J: TRBJ2-3; CDR3: CASSRLGTSGATDTQYF; DNA: TGTGCCAGCAGCCGGTTGGGGACTAGCGGGGCCACAGATACGCAGTATTTT
size: few; V: TRBV19; D: TRBD1; J: TRBJ1-5; CDR3: CASRKLDRGSQPQHF; DNA: TGTGCCAGTAGAAAATTGGACAGGGGAAGTCAGCCCCAGCATTTT
size: -; V: TRBV6-6; D: -; J: TRBJ2-2; CDR3: CASSYTTARGTGELFF; DNA: TGTGCCAGCAGTTACACAACGGCGCGGGGTACCGGGGAGCTGTTTTTT
size: many; V: TRBV27; D: TRBD1; J: TRBJ1-2; CDR3: CASSLSGQGPSLF; DNA: TGTGCCAGCAGTTTATCAGGACAGGGGCCTTCGCTGTTC
size: -; V: TRBV19; D: -; J: TRBJ2-2; CDR3: CASSIGQSPTNTGELFF; DNA: TGTGCCAGTAGTATAGGCCAGTCCCCAACGAACACCGGGGAGCTGTTTTTT
size: few; V: TRBV9; D: TRBD1; J: TRBJ1-6; CDR3: CASSVAGGKESPLHF; DNA: TGTGCCAGCAGCGTAGCAGGGGGAAAGGAATCACCCCTCCACTTT
size: -; V: TRBV19; D: -; J: TRBJ2-5; CDR3: CASTLGARGSPTETQYF; DNA: TGTGCCAGTACCCTTGGAGCTAGGGGGAGCCCCACAGAGACCCAGTACTTC
size: -; V: TRBV5-4; D: -; J: TRBJ1-2; CDR3: CASSLPGRNNGYTF; DNA: TGTGCCAGCAGTCTTCCGGGGAGGAATAATGGCTACACCTTC
size: -; V: TRBV18; D: -; J: TRBJ2-7; CDR3: CASSVSGPYEQYF; DNA: TGTGCCAGCTCAGTGAGTGGGCCCTACGAGCAGTACTTC
size: -; V: TRBV9; D: -; J: TRBJ1-1; CDR3: CASSVGSGNTEAFF; DNA: TGTGCCAGCAGCGTAGGGTCAGGGAACACTGAAGCTTTCTTT
size: -; V: TRBV27; D: TRBD1; J: TRBJ1-1; CDR3: CASSLYQGVGTEAFF; DNA: TGTGCCAGCAGTTTATACCAGGGGGTGGGCACTGAAGCTTTCTTT
size: -; V: TRBV23-1; D: -; J: TRBJ1-2; CDR3: CASSPIWEGNYGYTF; DNA: TGCGCCAGCAGTCCCATCTGGGAGGGAAACTATGGCTACACCTTC
size: -; V: TRBV28; D: TRBD1; J: TRBJ2-1; CDR3: CASSGTGGRRNEQFF; DNA: TGTGCCAGCAGTGGGACAGGGGGCCGGCGCAATGAGCAGTTCTTC
size: -; V: TRBV15; D: -; J: TRBJ2-3; CDR3: CATSRAYRFTDTQYF; DNA: TGTGCCACCAGCAGAGCGTACAGGTTCACAGATACGCAGTATTTT
size: -; V: TRBV19; D: -; J: TRBJ2-3; CDR3: CASSPLPESLGSDTQYF; DNA: TGTGCCAGTAGCCCGCTCCCAGAATCCCTCGGGTCAGATACGCAGTATTTT
size: -; V: TRBV6-1; D: TRBD1; J: TRBJ2-5; CDR3: CASSEPGQGARQYF; DNA: TGTGCCAGCAGTGAACCCGGACAGGGGGCGAGGCAGTACTTC
size: -; V: TRBV6-1; D: TRBD1; J: TRBJ1-4; CDR3: CASSDPGTATNEKLFF; DNA: TGTGCCAGCAGTGACCCCGGGACAGCAACTAATGAAAAACTGTTTTTT
size: -; V: TRBV5-1; D: -; J: TRBJ1-5; CDR3: CASSLQGSEPQHF; DNA: TGCGCCAGCAGTTTACAGGGCTCTGAGCCCCAGCATTTT
size: -; V: TRBV25-1; D: -; J: TRBJ2-2; CDR3: CASSDPGLNTGELFF; DNA: TGTGCCAGCAGTGATCCGGGATTGAACACCGGGGAGCTGTTTTTT
size: once; V: TRBV6-5; D: -; J: TRBJ1-5; CDR3: CASSYLSNQPQHF; DNA: TGTGCCAGCAGTTACCTCAGCAATCAGCCCCAGCATTTT
size: -; V: TRBV7-8; D: TRBD1; J: TRBJ1-5; CDR3: CASSSSTGRIQPQHF; DNA: TGTGCCAGCAGCTCGTCGACAGGGCGGATTCAGCCCCAGCATTTT
size: -; V: TRBV5-6; D: -; J: TRBJ1-2; CDR3: CASSLALDVSHYGYTF; DNA: TGTGCCAGCAGCTTGGCCCTCGACGTTAGCCACTATGGCTACACCTTC
size: -; V: TRBV5-1; D: TRBD2; J: TRBJ2-7; CDR3: CASSSRLAGSSYEQYF; DNA: TGCGCCAGCAGCTCGAGACTAGCGGGAAGCTCCTACGAGCAGTACTTC